In its sample, the clone carrying this T cell receptor beta chain was seen many times. Other DNA sequences in this sample translate to the same CDR3. This specimen belongs to a study of blood T cell repertoires in COVID-19. Study as a whole: The origin of the acute and convalescent COVID-19 samples was the United States, Italy and Spain. Nucleic acid was either cDNA or gDNA, and it came from T cells, B-cell-depleted T cells, or PBMCs.

Per the authors' pipeline: Estimated nucleated cell counts came from reference gene primer amplification. Assay used: immunoSEQ multiplex PCR; TCRdb lists only in-frame clones, some missing. V, J and clone size are taken as reported in that table, and D and trimming were inferred from the DNA itself. The sample records under 250,000 clones, approximately 84% being singletons. The CDR3 consists of 15 residues. Germline CDR1 MNHEY, CDR2 SVGAGI. V dropped 4 bases and J dropped 1; count of bases not matched to a gene: 5. The sequence derives from a woman aged 60 to 75 with acute or convalescent COVID-19. The specimen sequenced was peripheral blood. This chain links TRBV6-5 with TRBJ2-3, with 7 bases identical to TRBD2. The CDR3 nucleotides read TGTGCCAGCAGTTGGCGGGGGTCCCGCACAGATACGCAGTATTTT. Its translation: CASSWRGSRTDTQYF.